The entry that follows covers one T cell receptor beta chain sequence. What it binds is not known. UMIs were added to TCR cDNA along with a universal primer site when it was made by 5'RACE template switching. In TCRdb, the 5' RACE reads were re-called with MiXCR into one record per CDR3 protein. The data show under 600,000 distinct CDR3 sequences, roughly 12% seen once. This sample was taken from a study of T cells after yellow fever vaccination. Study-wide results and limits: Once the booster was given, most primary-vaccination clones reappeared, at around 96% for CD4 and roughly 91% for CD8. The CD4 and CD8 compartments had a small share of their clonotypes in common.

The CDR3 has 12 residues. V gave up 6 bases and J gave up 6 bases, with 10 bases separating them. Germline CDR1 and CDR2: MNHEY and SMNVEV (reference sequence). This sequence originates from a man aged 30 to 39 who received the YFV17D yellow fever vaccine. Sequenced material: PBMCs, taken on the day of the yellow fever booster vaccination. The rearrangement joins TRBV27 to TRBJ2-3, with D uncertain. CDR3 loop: CASRKLGDTQYF. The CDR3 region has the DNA TGTGCCAGCAGAAAATTGGGGGATACGCAGTATTTT.